Below, 14 T cell receptor beta chains from the same sample are listed, as sequenced in a study of radiation and T cells in renal cell carcinoma. Specified time point: blood 2 weeks post-SBRT. Treatment: 15 Gy SBRT to primary tumor, nephrectomy 4 weeks later. Only in-frame clones appear in the TCRdb table, and some are missing; sequencing was by immunoSEQ multiplex PCR. The sample has 150,000 to 190,000 clones, roughly 87% seen once; the top ten hold approximately 12%. The sample consisted of blood, taken from a patient whose treatment included radiotherapy and nephrectomy. The receptor set was obtained from a woman aged 50 to 60 with renal cell carcinoma.

This clone was observed a single time. The rearrangement joins TRBV30 to TRBJ1-1; possible D gene TRBD1, 6 bases. CDR1 and CDR2 (germline): GTSNPN, SVGIG (reference sequence). The CDR3 has 14 residues. V was shortened by 3 bases and J by 0 bases, with 11 bases between the two germline ends. This CDR3 is CAWRQGWVNTEAFF. The CDR3 coding sequence is TGTGCCTGGAGGCAGGGGTGGGTGAACACTGAAGCTTTCTTT.

The gene calls are TRBV4-3 and TRBJ2-1; D is perhaps TRBD2 (5 bases). Germline V gene data show CDR1 as LGHNA and CDR2 as YSLEER. V was cut by 0 bases and J by 2 bases, with 8 bases left in between. This CDR3 spans 15 amino acids. The CDR3 is CASSQDRETYNEQFF. The CDR3 coding sequence is TGCGCCAGCAGCCAAGACCGGGAAACCTACAATGAGCAGTTCTTC.

The chain recombines TRBV7-2 with TRBJ2-5; maybe TRBD1 (5 bases). Trimming left V 1 base short and J 2 bases short, with 14 bases between. Per the germline V gene, CDR1 is SGHTA and CDR2 is FQGNSA. The CDR3 is 16 residues long. CDR3 coding DNA: TGTGCCAGCAGCTTAGACGTAGGGGTTGGGCAAGAGACCCAGTACTTC. The encoded protein is CASSLDVGVGQETQYF.

J is TRBJ1-2 and V is TRBV5-5; D ambiguous. CDR1 and CDR2 from the germline V gene are SGHKS and YYEKEE (reference sequence). Trimming shortened V by 2 bases and J by 5 bases, and 13 bases separated the two germline ends. This CDR3 has 14 amino acids. The chain's CDR3 is CASSLLGSDYGYTF. CDR3 in DNA: TGTGCCAGCAGCTTACTAGGCAGTGATTATGGCTACACCTTC.

V and J are TRBV7-2 and TRBJ1-2; D remains unclear. Germline V lookup: CDR1 SGHTA, CDR2 FQGNSA. V lost 5 bases to trimming and J lost 6 bases, with 10 bases between them. This CDR3 is 12 amino acids long. This CDR3 is CASSPGGDGYTF. DNA of the CDR3: TGTGCCAGCAGCCCCGGTGGGGATGGCTACACCTTC.

DNA for the CDR3: TGTGCCAGCAGTTCCACACGCTCTGGAAACACCATATATTTT. This sequence encodes CASSSTRSGNTIYF. The chain employs TRBV6-6 and TRBJ1-3; D gene ambiguous. Between the trimmed V and J ends, which lost 4 bases and 0 bases, there was a span of 7 bases. Per the germline V gene, CDR1 is MNHNY and CDR2 is SVGAGI (reference sequence). The CDR3 totals 14 residues.

The genes are TRBV30 and TRBJ2-1, with D possibly TRBD2 on 5 matching bases. V gave up 0 bases and J gave up 13 bases, with 10 bases separating them. The CDR3 consists of 11 residues. The germline gives CDR1 GTSNPN, CDR2 SVGIG (reference sequence). CDR3 region: CAWSVGVIQFF. The DNA for the CDR3 is TGTGCCTGGAGTGTGGGAGTTATTCAGTTCTTC.

The CDR3 is CASSEYYPPRRAQPQHF. DNA for the CDR3: TGTGCCAGCAGTGAATACTACCCCCCGCGCAGGGCTCAGCCCCAGCATTTT. The rearrangement links TRBV6-1 to TRBJ1-5; D is perhaps TRBD1 (5 bases). Per the germline V gene, CDR1 is MNHNS and CDR2 is SASEGT. V lost 2 bases to trimming and J lost 6 bases, with 20 bases between them. CDR3 length equals 17 residues.

The chain combines TRBV18 with TRBJ2-3; 10 bases map to TRBD2. Trimming removed 4 bases from V and 3 bases from J; junction bases left unmatched: 7. The CDR3 runs to 16 residues. Germline CDR1 is KGHSH and CDR2 is LQKENI. Here the CDR3 reads CASSLERGGWTDTQYF. CDR3 bases: TGTGCCAGCTCACTTGAGCGGGGGGGCTGGACAGATACGCAGTATTTT.

The chain combines TRBV6-5 with TRBJ2-2; TRBD1 aligns across 8 bases. Per germline, CDR1 MNHEY and CDR2 SVGAGI. After removal of 6 bases from V and 6 bases from J, the junction contained 3 bases not matched to a gene. The CDR3 contains 13 residues. The CDR3: CASRQQGAGELFF. The CDR3 DNA sequence: TGTGCCAGCAGGCAACAGGGGGCCGGGGAGCTGTTTTTT.

CDR3 DNA sequence: TGTGCCAGCAGCATCCGCCCCCTAGTCTCCAGTGAAAAACTGTTTTTT. Its translation is CASSIRPLVSSEKLFF. The V and J genes are TRBV7-6 and TRBJ1-4; D unresolved. Trimming took off 5 bases at V and 7 bases at J, with 20 bases between the two ends. The CDR3 spans 16 residues. The germline V gene encodes CDR1 SGHVS and CDR2 FNYEAQ.

This chain connects TRBV11-2 to TRBJ2-2; 14 nucleotides align to TRBD2. The CDR3 consists of 16 residues. The V segment lost 5 bases and the J segment 7 bases; nucleotides outside the gene matches: 6. Germline V CDR1 and CDR2: SGHAT, FQNNGV. DNA for the CDR3: TGTGCCAGCAGCACCGGACTAGCGGGGGGAGTCGGGGAGCTGTTTTTT. Translated: CASSTGLAGGVGELFF.

The chain employs TRBV21-1 and TRBJ1-3. TRBV21-1 is recorded as a pseudogene. This CDR3 region has 17 residues. The CDR3 bases are TGTGCCAGCAGCAACCCTCCTTTAGCTACCTCTGGAAACACCATATATTTT. As protein: CASSNPPLATSGNTIYF.

This clone was detected only once. The chain couples TRBV14 to TRBJ2-1; the D gene is possibly TRBD2 (5 bases). Germline CDR1 and CDR2: SGHDN and FVKESK. V lost 3 bases and J 12 bases, leaving 12 bases between the germline ends. This CDR3 has 12 residues. CDR3 in DNA: TGTGCCAGCAGCCACACCCCACGGGGGCAGTTCTTC. Residues: CASSHTPRGQFF.